This paragraph reports one T cell receptor (beta chain). TCRdb's table, derived via immunoSEQ multiplex PCR, lists solely in-frame clones and lacks some. Of 130,000 to 150,000 clones listed, 87% were seen once; the top ten hold 3.5% to 4.5%. The germline gives CDR1 SGHDT, CDR2 YYEEEE. V lost 2 bases and J lost 2; bases outside the gene matches: 5. The CDR3 is 16 residues long. The entry originates in a study of blood T cell repertoires in COVID-19. The sample consisted of PBMCs or T cells enriched from blood (not recorded which). This clonotype originated in a woman in her forties who had been exposed to COVID-19. The chain combines TRBV5-6 with TRBJ1-5; 9 bases match TRBD1. The CDR3 bases are TGTGCCAGCAGCTTCTGGACAGGGGATCGCAATCAGCCCCAGCATTTT. Encoded protein: CASSFWTGDRNQPQHF. The full variable domain, rest sourced from reference TRBV5-6 and TRBJ1-5, is DAGVTQSPTHLIKTRGQQVTLRCSPKSGHDTVSWYQQALGQGPQFIFQYYEEEERQRGNFPDRFSGHQFPNYSSELNVNALLLGDSALYLCASSFWTGDRNQPQHFGDGTRLSIL.